This T cell receptor (beta chain) is drawn from a study of technical replicates of blood from a handful of donors. Produced via immunoSEQ multiplex PCR; TCRdb's table is partial and in-frame only. Among about 76,000 clones, around 94% were seen once, and the ten largest hold about 0.4%. Unmatched junction bases numbered 12, after V lost 4 bases and J lost 3 bases. Germline V gene lookup returns CDR1 SGHNT and CDR2 YENEEA. The CDR3 extends over 17 amino acids. The sample comprised T cells isolated from PBMCs. V and J are TRBV11-3 and TRBJ2-1; 7 bases fit TRBD2. This sequence originates from a human donor in good health. CDR3 bases: TGTGCCAGCAGCTACTATGATGGGGAGGGGCTCTACAATGAGCAGTTCTTC. Its translation is CASSYYDGEGLYNEQFF.